These T cell receptor beta chains were read from a single sample in a study of immune characterization of retroperitoneal liposarcoma. MiXCR was run by TCRdb on the PCR reads, yielding one entry per CDR3 protein. Of 8,500 to 14,000 distinct CDR3 sequences in the sample, over 45% were seen once. The sequenced sample consisted of tumor tissue. All receptors derive from a female donor with retroperitoneal liposarcoma. CDR3s include the opening cysteine and the closing phenylalanine or tryptophan. A D gene is named only where the DNA matches it firmly. Only some rows state a clone size, as once, few, many or a class for expanded clones.

clone size: -
CDR3 length: 14
J gene: TRBJ2-2
V gene: TRBV4-1
D gene: -
CDR3 protein: CASSQPRGTGELFF
CDR3 DNA: TGCGCCAGCAGCCAACCCAGGGGCACCGGGGAGCTGTTTTTT

clone size: -
CDR3 length: 15
J gene: TRBJ2-3
V gene: TRBV6-4
D gene: -
CDR3 protein: CASSDSATSTDTQYF
CDR3 DNA: TGTGCCAGCAGTGACTCGGCGACTAGCACAGATACGCAGTATTTT

clone size: few
CDR3 length: 15
J gene: TRBJ2-3
V gene: TRBV27
D gene: -
CDR3 protein: CASRGLGIGADTQYF
CDR3 DNA: TGTGCCAGCAGAGGGCTGGGGATCGGGGCAGATACGCAGTATTTT

clone size: medium-sized
CDR3 length: 14
J gene: TRBJ2-1
V gene: TRBV6-1
D gene: -
CDR3 protein: CASSTGHTLYEQFF
CDR3 DNA: TGTGCCAGCAGTACCGGACATACCCTCTACGAGCAGTTCTTC

clone size: -
CDR3 length: 14
J gene: TRBJ2-1
V gene: TRBV6-1
D gene: TRBD2
CDR3 protein: CASTETSYPYEQFF
CDR3 DNA: TGTGCCAGCACCGAGACTAGCTACCCCTACGAGCAGTTCTTC

clone size: -
CDR3 length: 13
J gene: TRBJ2-3
V gene: TRBV6-1
D gene: -
CDR3 protein: CASTPRQTDTQYF
CDR3 DNA: TGTGCCAGCACACCGAGGCAGACAGATACGCAGTATTTT

clone size: few
CDR3 length: 16
J gene: TRBJ2-1
V gene: TRBV11-2
D gene: TRBD2
CDR3 protein: CASSFAVRGGRETQFF
CDR3 DNA: TGTGCCAGCAGCTTTGCAGTGCGGGGGGGCCGGGAGACCCAGTTCTTC

clone size: -
CDR3 length: 15
J gene: TRBJ2-3
V gene: TRBV10-1
D gene: -
CDR3 protein: CASSEPDSGTDTQYF
CDR3 DNA: TGCGCCAGCAGTGAGCCGGACAGCGGCACAGATACGCAGTATTTT

clone size: -
CDR3 length: 17
J gene: TRBJ2-1
V gene: TRBV6-8
D gene: -
CDR3 protein: CASSYQIGQGGLNEQFF
CDR3 DNA: TGTGCCAGCAGTTACCAGATAGGCCAAGGCGGCTTGAATGAGCAGTTCTTC

clone size: -
CDR3 length: 16
J gene: TRBJ2-1
V gene: TRBV6-1
D gene: -
CDR3 protein: CASSSSGPSSYNEQFF
CDR3 DNA: TGTGCCAGCAGTTCGAGCGGGCCGAGCTCCTACAATGAGCAGTTCTTC

clone size: -
CDR3 length: 13
J gene: TRBJ2-1
V gene: TRBV12-3/TRBV12-4
D gene: -
CDR3 protein: CASSFGDSYEQFF
CDR3 DNA: TGTGCCAGCAGTTTTGGGGACTCCTACGAGCAGTTCTTC

clone size: few
CDR3 length: 15
J gene: TRBJ2-2
V gene: TRBV7-3
D gene: -
CDR3 protein: CASSLARTNTGELFF
CDR3 DNA: TGTGCCAGCAGCTTGGCGCGGACGAACACCGGGGAGCTGTTTTTT

clone size: few
CDR3 length: 17
J gene: TRBJ2-1
V gene: TRBV6-1
D gene: TRBD2
CDR3 protein: CASTDPGLAGHPNEQFF
CDR3 DNA: TGTGCCAGCACCGACCCTGGGCTAGCGGGACATCCCAATGAGCAGTTCTTC

clone size: few
CDR3 length: 12
J gene: TRBJ2-1
V gene: TRBV11-3
D gene: TRBD2
CDR3 protein: CASEGLSYEQFF
CDR3 DNA: TGTGCCAGCGAGGGACTATCCTACGAGCAGTTCTTC

clone size: few
CDR3 length: 15
J gene: TRBJ2-5
V gene: TRBV7-4
D gene: -
CDR3 protein: CASSLDHLSGRTQYF
CDR3 DNA: TGTGCCAGCAGCTTAGATCATCTGAGCGGAAGGACCCAGTACTTC

clone size: few
CDR3 length: 14
J gene: TRBJ2-1
V gene: TRBV6-6
D gene: -
CDR3 protein: CASSYSATRRTQFF
CDR3 DNA: TGTGCCAGCAGTTACTCGGCCACTCGGCGGACCCAGTTCTTC

clone size: medium-sized
CDR3 length: 14
J gene: TRBJ2-1
V gene: TRBV7-2
D gene: TRBD2
CDR3 protein: CASSLGLAGIEQFF
CDR3 DNA: TGTGCCAGCAGCCTGGGACTAGCGGGGATCGAGCAGTTCTTC

clone size: medium-sized
CDR3 length: 11
J gene: TRBJ2-5
V gene: TRBV6-1
D gene: -
CDR3 protein: CASSRVNEQYF
CDR3 DNA: TGTGCCAGCTCGAGGGTAAATGAGCAGTACTTC

clone size: -
CDR3 length: 15
J gene: TRBJ2-7
V gene: TRBV6-1
D gene: -
CDR3 protein: CASRRPGRGINEQYF
CDR3 DNA: TGTGCCAGCCGACGACCCGGACGAGGGATAAACGAGCAGTACTTC

clone size: -
CDR3 length: 16
J gene: TRBJ2-5
V gene: TRBV6-6
D gene: TRBD2
CDR3 protein: CASSYRTSGKKETQYF
CDR3 DNA: TGTGCCAGCAGTTACCGGACTAGCGGGAAAAAAGAGACCCAGTACTTC

clone size: medium-sized
CDR3 length: 15
J gene: TRBJ2-1
V gene: TRBV7-6
D gene: -
CDR3 protein: CASSLEAVGYNEQFF
CDR3 DNA: TGTGCCAGCAGCTTAGAGGCCGTCGGATACAATGAGCAGTTCTTC

clone size: medium-sized
CDR3 length: 15
J gene: TRBJ2-1
V gene: TRBV7-2
D gene: -
CDR3 protein: CASSAGDTAYNEQFF
CDR3 DNA: TGTGCCAGCAGCGCCGGGGACACGGCCTACAATGAGCAGTTCTTC

clone size: -
CDR3 length: 13
J gene: TRBJ1-5
V gene: TRBV6-1
D gene: -
CDR3 protein: CASIRDLNQPQHF
CDR3 DNA: TGTGCCAGCATTAGGGACCTCAATCAGCCCCAGCATTTT

clone size: medium-sized
CDR3 length: 13
J gene: TRBJ2-5
V gene: TRBV6-6
D gene: -
CDR3 protein: CASSYSLAGRQYF
CDR3 DNA: TGTGCCAGCAGTTACTCCCTAGCAGGAAGGCAGTACTTC

clone size: -
CDR3 length: 15
J gene: TRBJ2-1
V gene: TRBV27
D gene: TRBD1
CDR3 protein: CASSSPNKGASEQFF
CDR3 DNA: TGTGCCAGCAGTTCACCTAATAAGGGGGCGAGTGAGCAGTTCTTC

clone size: -
CDR3 length: 15
J gene: TRBJ2-7
V gene: TRBV28
D gene: TRBD2
CDR3 protein: CASSPVGSGIREQYF
CDR3 DNA: TGTGCCAGCAGCCCGGTGGGTAGCGGGATCCGCGAGCAGTACTTC

clone size: medium-sized
CDR3 length: 14
J gene: TRBJ1-6
V gene: TRBV7-9
D gene: -
CDR3 protein: CASSLGQPNSPLHF
CDR3 DNA: TGTGCCAGCAGCTTAGGACAGCCTAACTCACCCCTCCACTTT

clone size: -
CDR3 length: 15
J gene: TRBJ2-2
V gene: TRBV6-1
D gene: -
CDR3 protein: CASSPEGGGPGELFF
CDR3 DNA: TGTGCCAGCAGTCCAGAAGGTGGGGGCCCCGGGGAGCTGTTTTTT

clone size: -
CDR3 length: 14
J gene: TRBJ2-3
V gene: TRBV6-1
D gene: -
CDR3 protein: CASSEGLGLGTQFF
CDR3 DNA: TGTGCCAGCAGTGAAGGTTTGGGCCTCGGAACCCAGTTCTTT

clone size: few
CDR3 length: 16
J gene: TRBJ2-7
V gene: TRBV7-6
D gene: -
CDR3 protein: CASSLLTGAGGNEQYF
CDR3 DNA: TGTGCCAGCAGCTTATTGACAGGGGCGGGGGGAAACGAGCAGTACTTC

clone size: -
CDR3 length: 15
J gene: TRBJ2-7
V gene: TRBV7-2
D gene: TRBD2
CDR3 protein: CASSPGTSAYNEQYF
CDR3 DNA: TGTGCCAGCAGCCCCGGGACTAGCGCGTACAATGAGCAGTACTTC

clone size: few
CDR3 length: 13
J gene: TRBJ2-1
V gene: TRBV6-1
D gene: -
CDR3 protein: CASSEGGTSSIDF
CDR3 DNA: TGTGCCAGCAGTGAAGGTGGCACTAGCTCGATTGACTTC

clone size: medium-sized
CDR3 length: 11
J gene: TRBJ2-1
V gene: TRBV6-1
D gene: -
CDR3 protein: CASSSHNEQFF
CDR3 DNA: TGTGCCAGCAGTTCACACAATGAGCAGTTCTTC

clone size: -
CDR3 length: 15
J gene: TRBJ2-5
V gene: TRBV7-6
D gene: -
CDR3 protein: CASSFGLSGGETQYF
CDR3 DNA: TGTGCCAGCAGCTTCGGACTGAGTGGGGGGGAGACCCAGTACTTC

clone size: medium-sized
CDR3 length: 15
J gene: TRBJ2-6
V gene: TRBV6-1
D gene: -
CDR3 protein: CASSVQGAGANVLTF
CDR3 DNA: TGTGCCAGCAGTGTACAGGGTGCTGGGGCCAACGTCCTGACTTTC

clone size: -
CDR3 length: 17
J gene: TRBJ2-3
V gene: TRBV7-2
D gene: TRBD1
CDR3 protein: CASSLGPRGSQLNTQYF
CDR3 DNA: TGTGCCAGCAGCTTAGGTCCCAGGGGGAGCCAGCTGAATACGCAGTATTTT

clone size: -
CDR3 length: 16
J gene: TRBJ2-7
V gene: TRBV6-5
D gene: TRBD2
CDR3 protein: CASKDESLAGGSEQYF
CDR3 DNA: TGTGCCAGCAAAGATGAGAGCCTAGCGGGAGGATCCGAGCAGTACTTC

clone size: -
CDR3 length: 14
J gene: TRBJ2-1
V gene: TRBV6-5
D gene: -
CDR3 protein: CASSYSTRVTEQFF
CDR3 DNA: TGTGCCAGCAGTTACTCGACCAGGGTTACTGAGCAGTTCTTC

clone size: -
CDR3 length: 15
J gene: TRBJ2-1
V gene: TRBV6-1
D gene: -
CDR3 protein: CASSEGYRVGNEQFF
CDR3 DNA: TGTGCCAGCAGTGAAGGGTACAGGGTGGGCAATGAGCAGTTCTTC

clone size: -
CDR3 length: 15
J gene: TRBJ2-2
V gene: TRBV6-2/TRBV6-3
D gene: TRBD2
CDR3 protein: CVSSLAGVGTGELFF
CDR3 DNA: TGTGTCAGCAGCTTAGCGGGAGTAGGAACCGGGGAGCTGTTTTTT

clone size: -
CDR3 length: 16
J gene: TRBJ2-3
V gene: TRBV7-2
D gene: TRBD2
CDR3 protein: CASSLTSGGLTDTQYF
CDR3 DNA: TGTGCCAGCAGCTTGACTAGCGGGGGCCTCACAGATACGCAGTATTTT

clone size: few
CDR3 length: 15
J gene: TRBJ2-1
V gene: TRBV6-6
D gene: -
CDR3 protein: CASSYGRGWSYEQFF
CDR3 DNA: TGTGCCAGCAGTTACGGGCGGGGATGGTCCTACGAGCAGTTCTTC

clone size: medium-sized
CDR3 length: 12
J gene: TRBJ2-7
V gene: TRBV7-6
D gene: -
CDR3 protein: CASSSMGREQYF
CDR3 DNA: TGTGCCAGCAGCTCCATGGGTCGGGAGCAGTACTTC

clone size: few
CDR3 length: 15
J gene: TRBJ1-1
V gene: TRBV7-9
D gene: -
CDR3 protein: CASSPSRAGARGAFF
CDR3 DNA: TGTGCCAGCAGCCCTAGTAGGGCAGGGGCTAGAGGAGCTTTCTTT

clone size: few
CDR3 length: 14
J gene: TRBJ2-1
V gene: TRBV12-3/TRBV12-4
D gene: -
CDR3 protein: CAGHRGRGAYEQFF
CDR3 DNA: TGTGCCGGACACAGGGGGCGGGGGGCGTACGAGCAGTTCTTC

clone size: -
CDR3 length: 14
J gene: TRBJ2-5
V gene: TRBV12-3/TRBV12-4
D gene: TRBD2
CDR3 protein: CASSPSGGYNEQYF
CDR3 DNA: TGTGCCAGCAGCCCTAGCGGGGGATACAATGAGCAGTACTTC

clone size: -
CDR3 length: 15
J gene: TRBJ2-3
V gene: TRBV10-1
D gene: -
CDR3 protein: CASSEGAYAADTQYF
CDR3 DNA: TGCGCCAGCAGTGAAGGAGCGTACGCCGCAGATACGCAGTATTTT

clone size: once
CDR3 length: 13
J gene: TRBJ2-1
V gene: TRBV6-1
D gene: -
CDR3 protein: CASRLGLAGEQFF
CDR3 DNA: TGTGCCAGCAGACTGGGGCTAGCCGGTGAGCAGTTCTTC

clone size: medium-sized
CDR3 length: 13
J gene: TRBJ2-1
V gene: TRBV27
D gene: TRBD1
CDR3 protein: CASRTGATNEQFF
CDR3 DNA: TGTGCCAGCAGAACAGGGGCCACTAATGAGCAGTTCTTC

clone size: -
CDR3 length: 15
J gene: TRBJ2-5
V gene: TRBV6-1
D gene: TRBD2
CDR3 protein: CASSSTQGLLETQYF
CDR3 DNA: TGTGCCAGCAGTTCGACCCAGGGACTATTGGAGACCCAGTACTTC